This passage covers 15 T cell receptor beta chains from one sample sequenced in a study of T cell responses to AZD1222 COVID-19 vaccine (dated by TCRdb to the early 2020s). This sample's time point label indicates: baseline before first vaccination. Receptor libraries were prepared by the immunoSEQ multiplex PCR assay. TCRdb obtained this table from immuneACCESS and retained in-frame rearrangements with V and J assigned. These tables miss some clones; where compared with another copy, unresolved V genes account for less than half of the shortfall, and the remainder is unexplained. This sample comprises some 90,000 clones, over 80% of them detected only once. The ten top clones hold approximately 15% of the sample. The source was peripheral blood, collected on day 0 of AZD1222 vaccination. The receptors derive from an adult in good health.

The V and J genes are TRBV5-1 and TRBJ1-6, with D maybe TRBD1 (6 bases). CDR3 length: 16 amino acids. The V end lost 6 bases, the J end lost 2 bases, and 15 bases lay between the germline ends. Per germline, CDR1 SGHRS and CDR2 YFSETQ. The CDR3 DNA reads as TGCGCCAGCATCCACAGGGATGAGGCCTATAATTCACCCCTCCACTTT. It encodes CASIHRDEAYNSPLHF.

J is TRBJ1-1 and V is TRBV29-1, with D hard to call. CDR3 length: 13 amino acids. The germline V and J ends were trimmed by 4 bases and 3 bases, with 12 bases remaining between them. Per the germline V gene, CDR1 is SQVTM and CDR2 is ANQGSEA. Written as DNA, the CDR3 is TGCAGCGTTGGGCAGGTAAGGGACACTGAAGCTTTCTTT. Its protein is CSVGQVRDTEAFF.

The genes are TRBV21-1 and TRBJ2-1; no DNA check was done on the table's D call, TRBD1. TRBV21-1 is described as a pseudogene. The length of the CDR3 is 20 residues. CDR3 sequence (DNA): TGTGCCAGCACCAAAATCCGGGACAGGGTTTCCGGGAGCTCCTACAATGAGCAGTTCTTC. As protein: CASTKIRDRVSGSSYNEQFF.

This clone occurred once. The same CDR3 also results from other DNA sequences found in this sample. The chain uses TRBV7-2 and TRBJ1-5; D possibly corresponds to TRBD1 (6 bases). Looked up from germline, CDR1 is SGHTA and CDR2 is FQGNSA. The CDR3 extends over 13 amino acids. Trimming left V 4 bases short and J 4 bases short, with 8 bases between. The CDR3 DNA reads as TGTGCCAGCAGCTCCCAGGGGAATCAGCCCCAGCATTTT. As protein: CASSSQGNQPQHF.

V gene TRBV29-1 combines with J gene TRBJ2-7, with 7 positions matching TRBD1. With V trimmed by 5 bases and J by 5 bases, 6 bases remained unmatched. Germline V gene sequence: CDR1 SQVTM, CDR2 ANQGSEA. CDR3 length: 12 residues. DNA for the CDR3: TGCAGCGTTTCCCTGACAGGGAACGAGCAGTACTTC. The encoded protein is CSVSLTGNEQYF.

This clone is labeled medium-sized. The chain uses TRBV2 and TRBJ1-5, with D possibly being TRBD1 (5 bases). The CDR3 loop spans 14 amino acids. V lost 6 bases and J 0 bases, leaving 9 bases between the germline ends. From germline, CDR1 is SNHLY and CDR2 FYNNEI. The CDR3 is CASRLRVSNQPQHF. CDR3 DNA: TGTGCCAGCAGGCTCAGGGTTAGCAATCAGCCCCAGCATTTT.

The rearrangement links TRBV19 to TRBJ1-5, with D unresolved. CDR1 and CDR2 (germline): LNHDA, SQIVND (reference sequence). Trimming cost V 3 bases and J 4 bases, with 13 bases left between them. The CDR3 runs 15 residues. This CDR3 is CASSMARQQNQPQHF. As DNA, the CDR3 is TGTGCCAGTAGTATGGCAAGGCAGCAAAATCAGCCCCAGCATTTT.

This sequence joins TRBV9 and TRBJ2-1, with D hard to call. From germline, CDR1 is SGDLS and CDR2 YYNGEE. There are 17 residues in the CDR3. Trimming took off 3 bases at V and 0 bases at J, with 16 bases between the two ends. CDR3 in amino acids: CASSARITPVSYNEQFF. CDR3 bases: TGTGCCAGCAGCGCCCGAATTACACCCGTCTCCTACAATGAGCAGTTCTTC.

V usage is TRBV2 and J usage is TRBJ1-6; TRBD1 matches 7 bases. CDR3 length: 15 residues. With V trimmed by 2 bases and J by 9 bases, 7 bases remained unmatched. CDR1 is SNHLY, CDR2 FYNNEI, per germline. DNA of the CDR3: TGTGCCAGCAGTGAATTAGGACAGGATCGTTCACCCCTCCACTTT. Its translation: CASSELGQDRSPLHF.

The V call is TRBV5-1, the J call TRBJ2-5, with TRBD1 matching over 7 bases. V shed 1 base, J shed 2 bases, and the junction held 8 bases outside the gene matches. The CDR3 is made up of 16 amino acids. Germline values: CDR1 SGHRS, CDR2 YFSETQ. As DNA, the CDR3 is TGCGCCAGCAGCTTGTCTCAGGGGGTCCCTCAAGAGACCCAGTACTTC. It specifies CASSLSQGVPQETQYF.

This sequence joins TRBV5-5 and TRBJ2-7; D assignment may be TRBD1 or TRBD2 (6 bases each). Trimming cost V 4 bases and J 6 bases, with 11 bases left between them. There are 12 residues in the CDR3. Germline assignment: CDR1 SGHKS and CDR2 YYEKEE (reference sequence). CDR3 region: CASSRGVGEQYF. The CDR3 DNA follows: TGTGCCAGCAGCAGGGGGGTGGGCGAGCAGTACTTC.

This clone was recorded once. This chain uses TRBV4-2 with TRBJ2-2; TRBD2 matches at 7 bases. Trimming removed 7 bases from V and 2 bases from J; junction bases left unmatched: 10. The CDR3 has 16 residues. From germline, CDR1 is LGHNA and CDR2 YNFKEQ. The chain's CDR3 is CASNLLSGYNTGELFF. DNA of the CDR3: TGTGCCAGCAACCTCCTTAGCGGGTACAACACCGGGGAGCTGTTTTTT.

The chain uses TRBV4-1 and TRBJ1-2, with D unclear. Germline CDR1 is MGHRA and CDR2 is YSYEKL. V was shortened by 0 bases and J by 0 bases, with 5 bases between the two germline ends. The CDR3 spans 14 residues. Written as DNA, the CDR3 is TGCGCCAGCAGCCAAGAACAGCCTAACTATGGCTACACCTTC. Its translation is CASSQEQPNYGYTF.

The chain has TRBV5-1 and TRBJ1-3; D is unclear. Per the germline V gene, CDR1 is SGHRS and CDR2 is YFSETQ. The CDR3 contains 15 residues. The V end was cut by 0 bases, the J end by 0 bases, with 7 bases between. CDR3 sequence: CASSLEVYSGNTIYF. The CDR3, as DNA: TGCGCCAGCAGCTTGGAAGTTTACTCTGGAAACACCATATATTTT.

V usage is TRBV7-9 and J usage is TRBJ1-2, with 7 bases aligning to TRBD1. The ends lost 1 base at V and 4 bases at J; junction bases unmatched: 6. The CDR3 extends over 15 amino acids. Per germline, CDR1 SEHNR and CDR2 FQNEAQ (reference sequence). This CDR3 is CASSLVGTAVYGYTF. The CDR3 DNA reads TGTGCCAGCAGCTTAGTCGGGACAGCAGTCTATGGCTACACCTTC.